The rows below give T cell receptor beta chains drawn from one sample of a study of blood T cell repertoires in COVID-19. The data were produced by immunoSEQ multiplex PCR, yet TCRdb's version contains in-frame clones alone and is incomplete. The table lists 30,000 to 45,000 clones, around 85% of them singletons. The source material was peripheral blood. These receptors all stem from a man aged 70-80 years with acute or convalescent COVID-19. CDR3s include the opening cysteine and the closing phenylalanine or tryptophan. Each record gives: V gene, clone size, D gene, J gene, CDR3 protein, CDR3 DNA. The D gene is left open where the match is weak. For some rows the clone size is stated as once, few or many, or as a class when expanded; others skip it.

>TRBV6-5|.|.|TRBJ1-4
CASGPGEYEKLFF
TGTGCCAGCGGACCGGGGGAATATGAAAAACTGTTTTTT
>TRBV5-1|.|TRBD1|TRBJ1-4
CASSLAGTGDEKLFF
TGCGCCAGCAGCTTGGCCGGCACAGGGGATGAAAAACTGTTTTTT
>TRBV19|.|.|TRBJ1-4
CASSIQGSGKLFF
TGTGCCAGTAGTATCCAGGGATCGGGAAAACTGTTTTTT
>TRBV6-5|.|TRBD1|TRBJ1-3
CASSPRTGEYTIYF
TGTGCCAGCAGTCCGAGGACAGGGGAGTACACCATATATTTT
>TRBV28|.|.|TRBJ2-2
CASSPGQSNTGELFF
TGTGCCAGCAGCCCCGGACAGTCGAACACCGGGGAGCTGTTTTTT
>TRBV5-5|.|TRBD1|TRBJ2-7
CASRAEGQVTYEQYF
TGTGCCAGCAGAGCGGAGGGACAGGTTACCTACGAGCAGTACTTC
>TRBV3-1/TRBV3-2|.|TRBD2|TRBJ2-5
CASSQDDSGAGETQYF
TGTGCCAGCAGCCAAGATGACAGCGGGGCCGGGGAGACCCAGTACTTC
>TRBV28|.|.|TRBJ1-2
CASSLVGAQYGYTF
TGTGCCAGCAGTTTAGTGGGGGCGCAATATGGCTACACCTTC
>TRBV7-9|few|.|TRBJ2-2
CASSNPTANTGELFF
TGTGCCAGCAGCAACCCGACAGCGAACACCGGGGAGCTGTTTTTT
>TRBV9|.|.|TRBJ1-1
CASSVAWREGTEAFF
TGTGCCAGCAGCGTAGCGTGGCGAGAGGGCACTGAAGCTTTCTTT
>TRBV4-2|.|TRBD2|TRBJ2-7
CASSQRLSGLAGAAYEQYF
TGTGCCAGCAGCCAGCGGCTATCGGGACTAGCGGGAGCTGCCTACGAGCAGTACTTC
>TRBV18|.|.|TRBJ2-1
CASSQAALAPDEQFF
TGTGCCAGCTCACAAGCCGCACTAGCTCCCGATGAGCAGTTCTTC
>TRBV5-1|.|.|TRBJ2-1
CASSFKGDEQFF
TGCGCCAGCAGCTTCAAGGGGGATGAGCAGTTCTTC
>TRBV28|.|.|TRBJ1-5
CASFSGFNQPQHF
TGTGCCAGCTTCTCAGGGTTCAATCAGCCCCAGCATTTT
>TRBV11-2|.|.|TRBJ2-2
CASSFHVQSNTGELFF
TGTGCCAGCAGCTTTCACGTACAATCGAACACCGGGGAGCTGTTTTTT
>TRBV11-3|.|.|TRBJ2-5
CASSLGREETQYF
TGTGCCAGCAGCTTGGGCAGGGAAGAGACCCAGTACTTC
>TRBV7-6|.|.|TRBJ2-3
CASSLAGGPLYTQYF
TGTGCCAGCAGCTTAGCGGGAGGCCCCCTCTATACGCAGTATTTT
>TRBV4-3|once|TRBD2|TRBJ2-7
CASSQGLATYEQYF
TGCGCCAGCAGCCAAGGACTAGCGACCTACGAGCAGTACTTC
>TRBV7-9|.|.|TRBJ1-1
CASSFSIRGTEAFF
TGTGCCAGCAGCTTCTCGATACGAGGAACTGAAGCTTTCTTT
>TRBV24-1|once|TRBD1|TRBJ1-2
CATSERTGRGYTF
TGTGCCACCAGTGAAAGGACAGGGCGCGGCTACACCTTC
>TRBV4-2|.|.|TRBJ2-6
CASSPRDSGANVLTF
TGTGCCAGCAGCCCCCGGGACTCTGGGGCCAACGTCCTGACTTTC